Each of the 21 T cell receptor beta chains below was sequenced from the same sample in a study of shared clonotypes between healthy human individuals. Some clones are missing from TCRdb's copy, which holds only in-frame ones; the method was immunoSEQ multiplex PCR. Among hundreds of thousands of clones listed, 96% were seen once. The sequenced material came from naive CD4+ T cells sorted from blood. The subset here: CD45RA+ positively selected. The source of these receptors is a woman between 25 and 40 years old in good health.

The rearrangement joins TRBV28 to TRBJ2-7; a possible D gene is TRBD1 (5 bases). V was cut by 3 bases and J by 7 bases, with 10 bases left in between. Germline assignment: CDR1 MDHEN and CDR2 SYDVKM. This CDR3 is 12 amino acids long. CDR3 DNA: TGTGCCAGCAGTTTCAGGGTGTGGGAGCAGTACTTC. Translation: CASSFRVWEQYF. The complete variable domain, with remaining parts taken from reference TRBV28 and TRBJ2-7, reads DVKVTQSSRYLVKRTGEKVFLECVQDMDHENMFWYRQDPGLGLRLIYFSYDVKMKEKGDIPEGYSVSREKKERFSLILESASTNQTSMYLCASSFRVWEQYFGPGTRLTVT.

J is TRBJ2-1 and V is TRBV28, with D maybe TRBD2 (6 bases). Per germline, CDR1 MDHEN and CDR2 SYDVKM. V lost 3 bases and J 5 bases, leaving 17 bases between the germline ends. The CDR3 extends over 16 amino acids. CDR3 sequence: CASSFRGKGGHNEQFF. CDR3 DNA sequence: TGTGCCAGCAGTTTCCGGGGGAAGGGAGGCCACAATGAGCAGTTCTTC.

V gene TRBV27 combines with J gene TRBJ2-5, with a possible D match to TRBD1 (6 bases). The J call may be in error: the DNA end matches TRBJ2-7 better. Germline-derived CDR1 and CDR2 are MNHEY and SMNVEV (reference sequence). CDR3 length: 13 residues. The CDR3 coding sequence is TGTGCCAGCAGTACAGGGCCTACCTACGAGCAGTACTTC. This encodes CASSTGPTYEQYF.

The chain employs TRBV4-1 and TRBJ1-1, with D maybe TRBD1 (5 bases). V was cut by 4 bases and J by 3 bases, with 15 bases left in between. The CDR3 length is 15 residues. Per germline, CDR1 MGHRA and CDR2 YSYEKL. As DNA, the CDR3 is TGCGCCAGCAGCCCGTGGGGGGTCGGCGACACTGAAGCTTTCTTT. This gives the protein CASSPWGVGDTEAFF.

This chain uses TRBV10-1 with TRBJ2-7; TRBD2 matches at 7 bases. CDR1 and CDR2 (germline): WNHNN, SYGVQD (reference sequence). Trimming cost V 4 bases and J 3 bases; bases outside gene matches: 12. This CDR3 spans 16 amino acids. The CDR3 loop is CASSGAATPGGYEQYF. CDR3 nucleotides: TGCGCCAGCAGTGGGGCGGCCACCCCGGGAGGCTACGAGCAGTACTTC.

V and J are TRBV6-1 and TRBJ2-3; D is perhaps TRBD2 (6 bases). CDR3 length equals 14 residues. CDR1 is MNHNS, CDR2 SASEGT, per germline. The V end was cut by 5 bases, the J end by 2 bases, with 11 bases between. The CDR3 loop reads CASSLAHLTDTQYF. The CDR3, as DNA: TGTGCCAGCAGTCTAGCGCACCTCACAGATACGCAGTATTTT.

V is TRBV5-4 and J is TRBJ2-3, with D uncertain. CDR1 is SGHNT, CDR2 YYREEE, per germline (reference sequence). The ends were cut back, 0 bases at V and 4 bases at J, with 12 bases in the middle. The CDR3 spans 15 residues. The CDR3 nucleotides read TGTGCCAGCAGCTTGGTCAATGGCGCATCAGATACGCAGTATTTT. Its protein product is CASSLVNGASDTQYF.

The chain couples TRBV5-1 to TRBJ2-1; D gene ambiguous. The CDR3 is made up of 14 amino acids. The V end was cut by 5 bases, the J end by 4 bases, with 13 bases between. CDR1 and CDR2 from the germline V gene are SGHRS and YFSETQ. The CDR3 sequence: CASRPDTSYNEQFF. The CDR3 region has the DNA TGCGCCAGCAGGCCGGATACTTCATACAATGAGCAGTTCTTC.

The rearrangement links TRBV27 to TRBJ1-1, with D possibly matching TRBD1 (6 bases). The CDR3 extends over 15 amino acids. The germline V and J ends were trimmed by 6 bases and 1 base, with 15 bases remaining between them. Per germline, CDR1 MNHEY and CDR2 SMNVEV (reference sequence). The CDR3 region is CASSVTQGWNTEAFF. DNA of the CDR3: TGTGCCAGCAGCGTTACCCAGGGGTGGAACACTGAAGCTTTCTTT.

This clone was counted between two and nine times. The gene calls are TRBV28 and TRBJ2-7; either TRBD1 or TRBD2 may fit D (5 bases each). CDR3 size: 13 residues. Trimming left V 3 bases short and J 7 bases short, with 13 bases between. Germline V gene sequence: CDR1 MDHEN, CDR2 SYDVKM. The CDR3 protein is CASSLWDVEEQYF. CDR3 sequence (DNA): TGTGCCAGCAGTTTGTGGGACGTCGAAGAGCAGTACTTC. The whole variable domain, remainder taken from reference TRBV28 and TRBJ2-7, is DVKVTQSSRYLVKRTGEKVFLECVQDMDHENMFWYRQDPGLGLRLIYFSYDVKMKEKGDIPEGYSVSREKKERFSLILESASTNQTSMYLCASSLWDVEEQYFGPGTRLTVT.

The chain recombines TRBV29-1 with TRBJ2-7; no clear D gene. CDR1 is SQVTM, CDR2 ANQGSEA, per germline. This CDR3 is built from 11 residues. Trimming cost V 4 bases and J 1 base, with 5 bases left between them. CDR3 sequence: CSVATSYEQYF. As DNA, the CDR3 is TGCAGCGTTGCGACTTCCTACGAGCAGTACTTC.

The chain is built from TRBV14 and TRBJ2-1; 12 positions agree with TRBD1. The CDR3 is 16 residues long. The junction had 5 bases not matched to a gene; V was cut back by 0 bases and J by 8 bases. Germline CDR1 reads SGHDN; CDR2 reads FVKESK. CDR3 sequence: CASSQEGQGAIDEQFF. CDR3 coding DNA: TGTGCCAGCAGCCAAGAGGGACAGGGGGCAATCGATGAGCAGTTCTTC.

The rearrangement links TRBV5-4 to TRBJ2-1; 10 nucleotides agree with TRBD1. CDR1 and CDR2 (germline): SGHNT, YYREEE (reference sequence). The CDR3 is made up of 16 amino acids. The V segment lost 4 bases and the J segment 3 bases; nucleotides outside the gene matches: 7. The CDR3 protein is CASSPSGTGDYNEQFF. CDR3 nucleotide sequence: TGTGCCAGCAGCCCCTCCGGGACAGGGGACTACAATGAGCAGTTCTTC.

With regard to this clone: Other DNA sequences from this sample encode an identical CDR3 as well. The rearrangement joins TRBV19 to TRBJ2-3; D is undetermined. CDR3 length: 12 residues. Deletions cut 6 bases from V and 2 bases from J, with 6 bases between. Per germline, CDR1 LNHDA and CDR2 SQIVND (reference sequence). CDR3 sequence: CASSISTDTQYF. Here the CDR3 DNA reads TGTGCCAGTAGCATCTCCACAGATACGCAGTATTTT.

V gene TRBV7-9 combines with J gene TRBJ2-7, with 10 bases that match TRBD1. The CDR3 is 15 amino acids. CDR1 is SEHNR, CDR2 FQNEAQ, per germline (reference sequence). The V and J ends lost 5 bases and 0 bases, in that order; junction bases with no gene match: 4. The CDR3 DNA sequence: TGTGCCAGCAGCCTCGGACAGGGGGTCTCCTACGAGCAGTACTTC. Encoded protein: CASSLGQGVSYEQYF. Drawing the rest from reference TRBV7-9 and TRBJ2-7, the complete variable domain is DTGVSQNPRHKITKRGQNVTFRCDPISEHNRLYWYRQTLGQGPEFLTYFQNEAQLEKSRLLSDRFSAERPKGSFSTLEIQRTEQGDSAMYLCASSLGQGVSYEQYFGPGTRLTVT.

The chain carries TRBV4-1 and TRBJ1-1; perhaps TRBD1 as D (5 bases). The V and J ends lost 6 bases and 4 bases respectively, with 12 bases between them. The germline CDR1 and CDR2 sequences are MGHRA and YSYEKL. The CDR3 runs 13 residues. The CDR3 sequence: CASSTTEGTEAFF. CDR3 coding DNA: TGCGCCAGCAGTACGACAGAGGGCACTGAAGCTTTCTTT.

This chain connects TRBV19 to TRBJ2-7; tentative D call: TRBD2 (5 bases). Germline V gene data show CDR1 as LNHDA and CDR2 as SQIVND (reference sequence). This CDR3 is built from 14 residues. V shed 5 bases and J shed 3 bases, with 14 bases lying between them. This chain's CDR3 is CASSPQTINYEQYF. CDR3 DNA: TGTGCCAGTAGTCCACAGACTATAAACTACGAGCAGTACTTC.

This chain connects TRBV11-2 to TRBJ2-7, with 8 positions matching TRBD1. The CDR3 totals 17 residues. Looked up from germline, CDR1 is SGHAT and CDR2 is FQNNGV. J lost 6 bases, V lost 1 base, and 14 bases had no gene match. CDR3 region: CASSLGPYRQGAVEQYF. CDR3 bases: TGTGCCAGCAGCTTAGGCCCCTATCGGCAGGGGGCCGTCGAGCAGTACTTC.

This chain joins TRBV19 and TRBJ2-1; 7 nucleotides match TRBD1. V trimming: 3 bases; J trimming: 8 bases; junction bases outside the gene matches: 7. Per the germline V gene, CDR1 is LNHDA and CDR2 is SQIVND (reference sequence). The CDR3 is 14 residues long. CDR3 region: CASSMQDRVHEQFF. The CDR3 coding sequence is TGTGCCAGTAGTATGCAAGACAGGGTACATGAGCAGTTCTTC.

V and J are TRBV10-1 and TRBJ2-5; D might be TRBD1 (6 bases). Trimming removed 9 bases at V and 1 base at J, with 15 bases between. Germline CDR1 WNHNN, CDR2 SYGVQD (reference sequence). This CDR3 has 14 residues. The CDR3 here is CASSPGHSQETQYF. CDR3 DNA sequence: TGCGCCAGTTCGCCGGGACACAGCCAAGAGACCCAGTACTTC.

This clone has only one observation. The CDR3 DNA reads as TGCGCCAGCAGCTTGGATGGGGTGGACGGCTACACCTTC. It yields the protein CASSLDGVDGYTF. The genes are TRBV5-1 and TRBJ1-2, with D unclear. CDR1 is SGHRS and CDR2 is YFSETQ in the germline V gene. This CDR3 comprises 13 residues. Trimming pared 0 bases from V and 8 bases from J, leaving 11 bases between.